Listed below are T cell receptor beta chains from one sample, sequenced in a study of human T cells and chemical hapten exposure. TCRdb called the RACE reads again in MiXCR, with one record for every CDR3 protein. The data show some 340,000 distinct CDR3 sequences, about 7% seen once. The material sequenced was whole blood, taken in connection with sensitization to the hapten diphenylcyclopropenone (DPC). The receptors come from a woman under 30 with alopecia areata. Some clones in this sample may be carry-over from other donors' samples. CDR3s include the opening cysteine and the closing phenylalanine or tryptophan. D genes are given only for firm matches. Clone size appears in some rows only: once, few, many, or a class for an expanded clone.

cdr3_length | d_call | clone_size | j_call | v_call | cdr3_nt | cdr3_aa
16 | TRBD1 | few | TRBJ1-5 | TRBV12-3/TRBV12-4 | TGTGCCAGCAGTTGGGGAGGGGGCTCAGTCCATCAGCCCCAGCATTTT | CASSWGGGSVHQPQHF
17 | NA | many | TRBJ2-4 | TRBV20-1 | TGCAGTGCTAGAACCGGCGGCCTGGGGGGCCCCAAAAACATTCAGTACTTC | CSARTGGLGGPKNIQYF
18 | TRBD2 | few | TRBJ2-1 | TRBV7-2 | TGTGCCAGCAGCTTAAAAGCGGGGGGGCCGGGACCCTACAATGAGCAGTTCTTC | CASSLKAGGPGPYNEQFF
19 | NA | NA | TRBJ2-3 | TRBV7-2 | TGTGCCAGCAGCTTAGGCCGCCCCCTTACAGGGCTGGGCACAGATACGCAGTATTTT | CASSLGRPLTGLGTDTQYF
16 | NA | few | TRBJ2-7 | TRBV14 | TGTGCCAGCAGCCAAGACGGTTTAGATAGCTCCTACGAGCAGTACTTC | CASSQDGLDSSYEQYF
12 | TRBD1 | many | TRBJ1-1 | TRBV18 | TGTGCCAGCTCACCACGACAGGGTGAAGCTTTCTTT | CASSPRQGEAFF
13 | NA | many | TRBJ2-2 | TRBV6-4 | TGTGCCAGCAGTGACTCTCCCACCGGGGAGCTGTTTTTT | CASSDSPTGELFF
15 | NA | few | TRBJ1-1 | TRBV5-4 | TGTGCCAGCAGCCTTATAGTAGACAGACAGTATGAAGCTTTCTTT | CASSLIVDRQYEAFF
14 | NA | few | TRBJ1-6 | TRBV2 | TGTGCCAGCAGTGAAGGTGGTAGGTGGTCACCCCTCCACTTT | CASSEGGRWSPLHF
14 | TRBD1 | NA | TRBJ1-1 | TRBV4-1 | TGCGCCAGCAGCCAAGATGACAGGGGCACTGAAGCTTTCTTT | CASSQDDRGTEAFF
15 | TRBD1 | few | TRBJ1-5 | TRBV2 | TGTGCCACCGGGACAGGGGGTAGCGGCAATCAGCCCCAGCATTTT | CATGTGGSGNQPQHF
13 | NA | many | TRBJ2-4 | TRBV7-2 | TGTGCCAGCAGCTTATCAGGGGAACGCATTCAGTACTTC | CASSLSGERIQYF
15 | NA | many | TRBJ2-3 | TRBV12-3/TRBV12-4 | TGTGCCAGCAGTTTTGGAGCAGCGGCCACAGATACGCAGTATTTT | CASSFGAAATDTQYF
14 | NA | few | TRBJ1-4 | TRBV25-1 | TGTGCCAGCAGTCAGGGAGGGACGGGTGAAAAACTGTTTTTT | CASSQGGTGEKLFF
16 | TRBD1 | many | TRBJ2-2 | TRBV6-6 | TGTGCCAGCAGTTTACTGGGACAGGGGGCGGCCGGGGAGCTGTTTTTT | CASSLLGQGAAGELFF
14 | NA | few | TRBJ2-7 | TRBV5-1 | TGCGCCAGCTGCACCGGGACTGGATCCTACGAGCAGTACTTC | CASCTGTGSYEQYF
14 | TRBD2 | few | TRBJ2-3 | TRBV13 | TGTGCCAGCAGACGAGGGACTAACCAAGATACGCAGTATTTT | CASRRGTNQDTQYF
13 | NA | few | TRBJ1-2 | TRBV12-3/TRBV12-4 | TGTGCCAGCAGTTGGCAGGCTAACTATGGCTACACCTTC | CASSWQANYGYTF
15 | TRBD1 | NA | TRBJ1-1 | TRBV4-2 | TGTGCCAGCAGCTATGGACAGGCTCCGAACACTGAAGCTTTCTTT | CASSYGQAPNTEAFF
16 | NA | many | TRBJ2-7 | TRBV10-3 | TGTGCCATCAGTGATATAAGCCGGGTCTCCAGCTCCGAGCAGTACTTC | CAISDISRVSSSEQYF
15 | NA | many | TRBJ2-7 | TRBV11-1 | TGTGCCAGCACCCCCGCCGAGGGACGGGCCTACGAGCAGTACTTC | CASTPAEGRAYEQYF
18 | TRBD1 | NA | TRBJ1-2 | TRBV12-5 | TGTGCTAGTGGTCCTTCCGACAGGGGTCTTCCGGTTTGGTATGGCTACACCTTC | CASGPSDRGLPVWYGYTF
15 | NA | many | TRBJ2-7 | TRBV5-1 | TGCGCCAGCAGAGCCGGAGGTGAGGTTTACTACGAGCAGTACTTC | CASRAGGEVYYEQYF
13 | NA | NA | TRBJ2-1 | TRBV7-2 | TGTGCCAGCAGCCCACTCTCCTACAATGAGCAGTTCTTC | CASSPLSYNEQFF
13 | NA | many | TRBJ2-7 | TRBV20-1 | TGCAGTGCTAGAGCTGACACTGACTACGAGCAGTACTTC | CSARADTDYEQYF
15 | NA | NA | TRBJ2-3 | TRBV7-8 | TGTGCCAGCAGCTTTTTAGGGGGAGTCACAGATACGCAGTATTTT | CASSFLGGVTDTQYF
16 | TRBD2 | many | TRBJ2-5 | TRBV28 | TGTGCCAGCAGTTTATGGCTAGCGGGGGCCCAAGAGACCCAGTACTTC | CASSLWLAGAQETQYF
17 | TRBD1 | few | TRBJ1-2 | TRBV4-1 | TGCGCCAGCAGCCTAGTACTGGACAGGGTAGAAGGCTATGGCTACACCTTC | CASSLVLDRVEGYGYTF
17 | NA | NA | TRBJ1-4 | TRBV5-1 | TGCGCCAGCAGCTTGGGGATCGGGTCTGGCACTAATGAAAAACTGTTTTTT | CASSLGIGSGTNEKLFF
15 | TRBD1 | NA | TRBJ1-2 | TRBV6-2/TRBV6-3 | TGTGCCAGCAGTTCGGCGCGGGACAGGGGATCCGGCTACACCTTC | CASSSARDRGSGYTF
18 | TRBD1 | NA | TRBJ1-5 | TRBV2 | TGTGCCAGCAGTAAGGACAGGGGGGCTGCGTATAGCAATCAGCCCCAGCATTTT | CASSKDRGAAYSNQPQHF
15 | TRBD1 | few | TRBJ1-1 | TRBV5-6 | TGTGCCAGCAGCTTGTACTTAAATCCGGACAGGGAAGCTTTCTTT | CASSLYLNPDREAFF
14 | TRBD1 | many | TRBJ2-7 | TRBV20-1 | TGCAGTGCCCAGGGGACAGGGGTTTTTCACGAGCAGTACTTC | CSAQGTGVFHEQYF
13 | TRBD1 | NA | TRBJ1-1 | TRBV6-2/TRBV6-3 | TGTGCCAGCAGCCAAAGCGAAACAGGGGAGGCTTTCTTT | CASSQSETGEAFF
15 | TRBD1 | few | TRBJ2-7 | TRBV29-1 | TGCAGCGTTGGGGAAAAAGGACAGGGATGGGACGAGCAGTACTTC | CSVGEKGQGWDEQYF
15 | NA | many | TRBJ2-3 | TRBV7-6 | TGTGCCAGCAGCTTAGGGGGCCGGCGGCAGGATACGCAGTATTTT | CASSLGGRRQDTQYF
13 | NA | NA | TRBJ2-2 | TRBV12-3/TRBV12-4 | TGTGCCAGCGGCGGGGCTCCCCGGGGGGAGCTGTTTTTT | CASGGAPRGELFF
14 | TRBD2 | NA | TRBJ2-2 | TRBV5-4 | TGTGCCAGCATGCTAGCGGGGGCCACCGGGGAGCTGTTTTTT | CASMLAGATGELFF
16 | TRBD1 | many | TRBJ2-3 | TRBV15 | TGTGCCACCAGCAGAGCGGACAGGGCCGGCACAGATACGCAGTATTTT | CATSRADRAGTDTQYF
15 | NA | few | TRBJ2-2 | TRBV10-2 | TGCGCCAGCAGTGAGATCTCGGAGAACACCGGGGAGCTGTTTTTT | CASSEISENTGELFF
14 | NA | few | TRBJ2-7 | TRBV27 | TGTGCCAGCAGTTTATCCGAGGGACGGTACGAGCAGTACTTC | CASSLSEGRYEQYF
15 | TRBD1 | many | TRBJ2-1 | TRBV4-3 | TGCGCCAGCAGCCAAGACAGGGGGCCCTACAATGAGCAGTTCTTC | CASSQDRGPYNEQFF
14 | NA | NA | TRBJ1-2 | TRBV6-2/TRBV6-3 | TGTGCCAGCAGAGACCCAGGAGCTAACTATGGCTACACCTTC | CASRDPGANYGYTF
15 | TRBD1 | few | TRBJ1-1 | TRBV7-2 | TGTGCCAGCAGTTCCAGGACAGGGCGCGTGGCTGAAGCTTTCTTT | CASSSRTGRVAEAFF
12 | NA | few | TRBJ1-1 | TRBV29-1 | TGCAGCGTTGAAGAACAGCACACTGAAGCTTTCTTT | CSVEEQHTEAFF
12 | NA | NA | TRBJ2-1 | TRBV6-2/TRBV6-3 | TGTGCCAGCAGTTACGGGATCGGTGAGCAGTTCTTC | CASSYGIGEQFF
15 | NA | few | TRBJ1-1 | TRBV18 | TGTGCCAGCTCACGAAGGGGGGGACCGAACACTGAAGCTTTCTTT | CASSRRGGPNTEAFF
13 | NA | NA | TRBJ1-2 | TRBV16 | TGTGCCAGCAGCCCCCGCGGAGAGGGGGGCTACACCTTC | CASSPRGEGGYTF
12 | TRBD1 | few | TRBJ2-7 | TRBV28 | TGTGCCAGCAGTTTACCCGACAGGGAACAGTACTTC | CASSLPDREQYF
16 | TRBD2 | few | TRBJ2-3 | TRBV11-2 | TGTGCCAGCAGCTTAGACCTAGCGGGGGGCACAGATACGCAGTATTTT | CASSLDLAGGTDTQYF
15 | NA | many | TRBJ1-5 | TRBV21-1 | TGTGCCAGCAGCACCCGGACAGGGGAGAGACAGCCCCAGCATTTT | CASSTRTGERQPQHF